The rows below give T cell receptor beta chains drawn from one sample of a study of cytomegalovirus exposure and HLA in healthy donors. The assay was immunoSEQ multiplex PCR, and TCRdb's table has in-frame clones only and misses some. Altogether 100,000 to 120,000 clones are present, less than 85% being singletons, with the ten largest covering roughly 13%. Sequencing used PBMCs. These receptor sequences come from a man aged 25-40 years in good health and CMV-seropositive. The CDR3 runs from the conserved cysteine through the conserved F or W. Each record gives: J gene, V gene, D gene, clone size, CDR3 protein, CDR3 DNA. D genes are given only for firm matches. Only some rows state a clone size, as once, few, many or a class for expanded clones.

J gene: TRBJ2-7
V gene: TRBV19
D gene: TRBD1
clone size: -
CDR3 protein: CASKDRGSYEQYF
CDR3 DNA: TGTGCCAGCAAAGACAGGGGCTCCTACGAGCAGTACTTC

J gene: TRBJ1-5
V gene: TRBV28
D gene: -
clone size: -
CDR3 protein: CASSLPGGNQPQHF
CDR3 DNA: TGTGCCAGCAGTTTACCGGGGGGGAATCAGCCCCAGCATTTT

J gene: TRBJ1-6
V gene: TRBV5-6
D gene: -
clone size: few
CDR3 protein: CASSGGLIHSPLHF
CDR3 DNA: TGTGCCAGCAGCGGGGGACTGATCCATTCACCCCTCCACTTT

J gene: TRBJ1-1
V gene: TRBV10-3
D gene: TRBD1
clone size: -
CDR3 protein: CAITLTGVGTEAFF
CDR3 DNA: TGTGCCATCACCTTAACAGGGGTGGGCACTGAAGCTTTCTTT

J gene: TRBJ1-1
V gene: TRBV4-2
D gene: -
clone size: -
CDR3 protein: CASSQNRASNTEAFF
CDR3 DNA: TGTGCCAGCAGCCAAAACCGCGCATCGAACACTGAAGCTTTCTTT

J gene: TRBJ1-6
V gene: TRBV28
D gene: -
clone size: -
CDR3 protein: CASGGGLNNSPLHF
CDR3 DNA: TGTGCCAGCGGTGGGGGACTTAATAATTCACCCCTCCACTTT

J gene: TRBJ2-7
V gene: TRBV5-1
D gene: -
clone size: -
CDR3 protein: CASSLRIDRKDEQYF
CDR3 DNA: TGCGCCAGCAGCTTACGCATTGACAGAAAGGACGAGCAGTACTTC

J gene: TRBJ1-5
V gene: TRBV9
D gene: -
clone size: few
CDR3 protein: CASSGGPNQPQHF
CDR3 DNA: TGTGCCAGCAGCGGCGGCCCCAATCAGCCCCAGCATTTT

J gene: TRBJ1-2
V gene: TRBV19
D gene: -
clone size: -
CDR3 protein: CASSIGRHLNYGYTF
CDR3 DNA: TGTGCCAGTAGTATTGGCAGGCACCTTAACTATGGCTACACCTTC

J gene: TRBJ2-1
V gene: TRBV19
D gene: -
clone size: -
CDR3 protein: CASSIGLTPNEQFF
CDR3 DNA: TGTGCCAGTAGTATAGGTCTAACCCCAAATGAGCAGTTCTTC

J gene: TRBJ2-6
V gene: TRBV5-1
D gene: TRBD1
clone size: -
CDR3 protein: CASSLQGTARGANVLTF
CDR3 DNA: TGCGCCAGCAGCCTACAGGGGACAGCCAGAGGGGCCAACGTCCTGACTTTC

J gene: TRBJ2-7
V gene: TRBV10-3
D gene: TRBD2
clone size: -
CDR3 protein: CATGGTSTYEQYF
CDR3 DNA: TGTGCCACGGGGGGGACTTCGACTTACGAGCAGTACTTC

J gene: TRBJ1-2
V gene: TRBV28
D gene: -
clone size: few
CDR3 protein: CASSSPQGGYGYTF
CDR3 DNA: TGTGCCAGCAGTTCCCCCCAGGGAGGCTATGGCTACACCTTC

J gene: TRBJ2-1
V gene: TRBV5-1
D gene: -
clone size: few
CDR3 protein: CASSLDQVVAEQFF
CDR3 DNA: TGCGCCAGCAGCTTGGATCAGGTGGTGGCTGAGCAGTTCTTC

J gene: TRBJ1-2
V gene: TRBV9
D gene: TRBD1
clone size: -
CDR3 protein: CASSSRQGIRRGYTF
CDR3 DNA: TGTGCCAGCAGCTCTCGACAGGGGATTAGGAGGGGCTACACCTTC

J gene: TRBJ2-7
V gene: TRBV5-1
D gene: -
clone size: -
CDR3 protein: CASSLARLAERTEQYF
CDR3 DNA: TGCGCCAGCAGCTTGGCACGGCTAGCAGAAAGGACCGAGCAGTACTTC

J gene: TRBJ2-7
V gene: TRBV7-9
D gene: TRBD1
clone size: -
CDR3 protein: CASSSRDRGRYEQYF
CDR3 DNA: TGTGCCAGCAGCTCGCGGGACAGGGGGAGGTACGAGCAGTACTTC

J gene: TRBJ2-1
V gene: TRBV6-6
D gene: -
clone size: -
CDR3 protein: CASSYVRLDPYEQFF
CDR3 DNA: TGTGCCAGCAGTTACGTCAGACTAGACCCCTATGAGCAGTTCTTC

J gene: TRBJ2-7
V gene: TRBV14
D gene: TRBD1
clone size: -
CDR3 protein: CASSMDRGPYEQYF
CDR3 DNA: TGTGCCAGCAGCATGGACAGGGGCCCCTACGAGCAGTACTTC

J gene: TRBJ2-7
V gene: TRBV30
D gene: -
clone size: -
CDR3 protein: CAGGEGGSPATYEQYF
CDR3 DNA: TGTGCCGGGGGGGAAGGGGGGTCCCCCGCAACCTACGAGCAGTACTTC

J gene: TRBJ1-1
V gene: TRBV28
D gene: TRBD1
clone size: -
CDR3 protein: CASRIGQGARAFF
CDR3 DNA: TGTGCCAGCAGGATCGGACAGGGGGCGCGAGCTTTCTTT

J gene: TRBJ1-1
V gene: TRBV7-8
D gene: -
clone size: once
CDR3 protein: CASSLEYGYTEAFF
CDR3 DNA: TGTGCCAGCAGCTTGGAGTACGGGTACACTGAAGCTTTCTTT

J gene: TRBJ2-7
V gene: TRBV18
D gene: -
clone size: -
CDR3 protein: CASSPPGAYEQYF
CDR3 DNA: TGTGCCAGCTCACCCCCCGGGGCCTACGAGCAGTACTTC

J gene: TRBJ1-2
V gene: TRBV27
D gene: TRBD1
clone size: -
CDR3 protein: CASSFLTGGSHGYTF
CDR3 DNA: TGTGCCAGCAGTTTCCTTACAGGGGGCTCGCATGGCTACACCTTC

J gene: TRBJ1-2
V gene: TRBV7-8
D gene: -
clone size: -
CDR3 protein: CASSSRVIDGYTF
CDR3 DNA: TGTGCCAGCAGCTCCAGGGTAATCGATGGCTACACCTTC

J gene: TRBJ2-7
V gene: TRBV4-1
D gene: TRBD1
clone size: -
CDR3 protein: CASSQSWDRVNEQYF
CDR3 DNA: TGCGCCAGCAGCCAGAGTTGGGACAGGGTCAACGAGCAGTACTTC

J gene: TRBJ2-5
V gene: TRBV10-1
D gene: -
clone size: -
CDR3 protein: CASSESRGFETQYF
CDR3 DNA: TGCGCCAGCAGTGAGTCAAGAGGGTTCGAGACCCAGTACTTC

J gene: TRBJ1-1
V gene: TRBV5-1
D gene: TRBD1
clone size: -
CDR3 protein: CASSLADRVENTEAFF
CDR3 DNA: TGCGCCAGCAGCTTGGCGGACAGGGTAGAGAACACTGAAGCTTTCTTT

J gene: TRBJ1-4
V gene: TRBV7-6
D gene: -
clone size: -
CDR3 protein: CASSFGGNEKLFF
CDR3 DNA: TGTGCCAGCAGCTTCGGAGGGAACGAAAAACTGTTTTTT

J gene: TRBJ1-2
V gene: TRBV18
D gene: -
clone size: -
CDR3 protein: CASSPEQVYGYTF
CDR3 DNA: TGTGCCAGCTCACCGGAACAGGTCTATGGCTACACCTTC

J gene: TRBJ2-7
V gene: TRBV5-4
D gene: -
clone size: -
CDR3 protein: CASSFRGEQYF
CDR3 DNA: TGTGCCAGCAGCTTTCGGGGCGAGCAGTACTTC

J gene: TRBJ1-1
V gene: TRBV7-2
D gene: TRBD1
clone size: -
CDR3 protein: CASTLGGTGLEAFF
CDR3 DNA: TGTGCCAGCACTCTCGGTGGGACAGGGCTTGAAGCTTTCTTT

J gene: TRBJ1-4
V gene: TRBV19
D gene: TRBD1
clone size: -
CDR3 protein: CASSTPIGQGAPEKLFF
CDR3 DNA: TGTGCCAGTAGTACCCCCATAGGGCAGGGGGCTCCCGAAAAACTGTTTTTT

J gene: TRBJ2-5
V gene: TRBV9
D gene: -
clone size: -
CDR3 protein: CASSPQTGSGVETQYF
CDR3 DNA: TGTGCCAGCAGTCCTCAAACAGGGTCGGGCGTGGAGACCCAGTACTTC

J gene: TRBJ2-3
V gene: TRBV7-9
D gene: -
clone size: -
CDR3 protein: CSSSPLRGGSTDTQYF
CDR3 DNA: TGTTCCAGCAGCCCCCTGAGAGGGGGAAGCACAGATACGCAGTATTTT

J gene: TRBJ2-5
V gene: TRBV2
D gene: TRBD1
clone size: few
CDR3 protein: CASRTTGAGETQYF
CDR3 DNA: TGTGCCAGCAGGACGACAGGGGCCGGCGAGACCCAGTACTTC

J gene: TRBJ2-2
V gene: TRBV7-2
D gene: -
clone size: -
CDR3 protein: CASSLNFRGNTGELFF
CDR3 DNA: TGTGCCAGCAGCTTAAATTTTCGGGGGAACACCGGGGAGCTGTTTTTT

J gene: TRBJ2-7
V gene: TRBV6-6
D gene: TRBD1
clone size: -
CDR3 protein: CASSLQGGGVYEQYF
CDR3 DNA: TGTGCCAGCAGTTTACAGGGGGGTGGTGTCTACGAGCAGTACTTC

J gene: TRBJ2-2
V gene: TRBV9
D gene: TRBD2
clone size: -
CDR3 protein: CASSDLGGGDTGELFF
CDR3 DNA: TGTGCCAGCAGTGACCTCGGCGGGGGGGACACCGGGGAGCTGTTTTTT

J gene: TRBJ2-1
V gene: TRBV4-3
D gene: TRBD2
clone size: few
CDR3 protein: CASSQEGGTVKSSYNEQFF
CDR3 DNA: TGCGCCAGCAGCCAAGAGGGGGGGACGGTGAAAAGCTCCTACAATGAGCAGTTCTTC

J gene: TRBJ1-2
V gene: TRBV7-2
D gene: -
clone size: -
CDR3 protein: CASSQGQNYGYTF
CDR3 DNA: TGTGCCAGCAGCCAGGGGCAGAACTATGGCTACACCTTC

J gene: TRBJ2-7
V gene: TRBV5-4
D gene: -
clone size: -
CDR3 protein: CASSPLRGEEQYF
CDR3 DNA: TGTGCCAGCAGCCCTCTGCGGGGAGAAGAACAGTACTTC

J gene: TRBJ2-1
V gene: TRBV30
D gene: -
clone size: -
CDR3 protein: CAWGGPLNEQFF
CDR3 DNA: TGTGCCTGGGGGGGCCCACTCAATGAGCAGTTCTTC

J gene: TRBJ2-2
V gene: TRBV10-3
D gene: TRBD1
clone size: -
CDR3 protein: CAIRTGTGGYTGELFF
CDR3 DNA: TGTGCCATCAGGACCGGGACAGGGGGCTATACCGGGGAGCTGTTTTTT

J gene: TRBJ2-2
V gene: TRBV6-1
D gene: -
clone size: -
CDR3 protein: CASSDYAPGEAGELFF
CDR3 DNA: TGTGCCAGCAGTGACTACGCCCCCGGGGAGGCCGGGGAGCTGTTTTTT

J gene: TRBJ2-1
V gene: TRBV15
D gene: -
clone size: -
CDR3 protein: CATSRGPPGSSPYNEQFF
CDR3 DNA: TGTGCCACCAGCAGAGGTCCCCCTGGTAGTAGCCCGTACAATGAGCAGTTCTTC

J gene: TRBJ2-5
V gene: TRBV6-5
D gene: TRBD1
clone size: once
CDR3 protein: CASSYQGATGETQYF
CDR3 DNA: TGTGCCAGCAGTTATCAGGGGGCCACGGGAGAGACCCAGTACTTC

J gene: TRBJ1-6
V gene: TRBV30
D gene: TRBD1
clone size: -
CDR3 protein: CAWDRGLLSSYNSPLHF
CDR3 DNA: TGTGCCTGGGACAGGGGTCTCCTTAGCTCCTATAATTCACCCCTCCACTTT

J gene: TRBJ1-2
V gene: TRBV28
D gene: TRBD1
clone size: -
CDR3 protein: CASSLPGQGRGPGGYTF
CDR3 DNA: TGTGCCAGCAGTTTACCGGGACAGGGGAGGGGACCGGGGGGCTACACCTTC

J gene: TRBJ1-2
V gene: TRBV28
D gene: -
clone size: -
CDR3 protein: CASSLTAYGYTF
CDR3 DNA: TGTGCCAGCAGTTTGACAGCCTATGGCTACACCTTC